This entry lists 5 T cell receptor beta chains sequenced from one sample in a study of breast tumors, draining lymph nodes, adjacent tissues. TCRdb recomputed calls from the multiplex PCR reads with MiXCR, one row per CDR3 protein. The sample lists fewer than 250,000 distinct CDR3 sequences, about 34% seen once, with around 1.4% in the top ten. Breast cancer patients provided tissue from their axillary draining lymph nodes. The sample consisted of axillary lymph node tissue. The receptors come from a female donor with breast cancer. Some clones in this sample may be carry-over from other donors' samples.

This chain joins TRBV7-9 and TRBJ1-2; 8 nucleotides line up with TRBD1. There are 15 residues in the CDR3. The V gene end was trimmed by 5 bases and the J gene end by 4 bases; junction bases not matched to a gene: 9. The V gene's germline CDR1 is SEHNR and CDR2 FQNEAQ (reference sequence). The CDR3 DNA is TGTGCCAGCAGCCCGGGGGACAGGCTAGGCTATGGCTACACCTTC. Translating it yields CASSPGDRLGYGYTF.

There are many counts of this clonotype. The CDR3 loop reads CASSLGPDSTDTQYF. CDR3 sequence (DNA): TGCGCCAGCAGCTTGGGTCCGGACAGCACAGATACGCAGTATTTT. The V gene is TRBV5-1, the J gene TRBJ2-3; D is unresolved. CDR3 length: 15 amino acids. Between the trimmed V and J ends, which lost 0 bases and 0 bases, there was a span of 8 bases. Germline V gene data show CDR1 as SGHRS and CDR2 as YFSETQ.

This clonotype was detected only a few times. The chain links TRBV6-5 to TRBJ2-7; D is undetermined. V was clipped by 7 bases and J by 6 bases, with 19 bases between them. The CDR3 spans 14 residues. Germline assignment: CDR1 MNHEY and CDR2 SVGAGI. The CDR3 nucleotides are TGTGCCAGCACTACCGCACCGGACCGGCGCGAGCAGTACTTC. It codes for CASTTAPDRREQYF.

This clonotype was seen ten or more times. The chain couples TRBV24-1 to TRBJ1-2; D is perhaps TRBD1 (5 bases). The ends were cut back, 1 base at V and 4 bases at J, with 24 bases in the middle. This CDR3 is 19 amino acids long. The V gene's germline CDR1 is KGHDR and CDR2 SFDVKD. The CDR3 reads CATSDFPLRPTRGGYGYTF. CDR3 DNA sequence: TGTGCCACCAGTGATTTTCCCCTTCGGCCGACAAGGGGTGGCTATGGCTACACCTTC.

Details on this clonotype: This clone may be a read error of a much larger clone one base away. This CDR3 is missing its conserved last phenylalanine or tryptophan, likely due to a read error. The CDR3 is CASSPRRETEAFS. The CDR3 nucleotides read TGTGCCAGCAGCCCCCGGAGAGAGACTGAAGCTTTCTCT. The rearrangement uses TRBV9 and TRBJ1-1; D not certain. Trimming cost V 4 bases and J 5 bases, with 12 bases left between them. This CDR3 is built from 13 residues. Germline loops: CDR1 SGDLS, CDR2 YYNGEE.